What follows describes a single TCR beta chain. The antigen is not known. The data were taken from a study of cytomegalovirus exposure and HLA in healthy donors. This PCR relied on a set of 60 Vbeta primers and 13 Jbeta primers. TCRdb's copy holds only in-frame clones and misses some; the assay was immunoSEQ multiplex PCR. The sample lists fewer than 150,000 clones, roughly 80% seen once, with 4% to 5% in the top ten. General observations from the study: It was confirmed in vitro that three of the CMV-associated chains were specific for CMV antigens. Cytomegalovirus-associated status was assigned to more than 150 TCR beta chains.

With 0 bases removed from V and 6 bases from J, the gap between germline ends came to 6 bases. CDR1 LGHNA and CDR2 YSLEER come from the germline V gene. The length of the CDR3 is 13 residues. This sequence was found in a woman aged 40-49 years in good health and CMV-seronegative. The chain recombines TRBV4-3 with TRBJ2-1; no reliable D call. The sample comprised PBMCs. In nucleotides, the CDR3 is TGCGCCAGCAGCCAAGATATCGTCAATGAGCAGTTCTTC. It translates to CASSQDIVNEQFF.